The clone carrying this T cell receptor (beta chain) has ten or more counts. Antigen specificity is unknown. There were TCR beta CDR3 regions amplified from RNA transcripts. The study used the HTBI primer set for a first-round RT-PCR of the TCR CDR3. TCRdb re-derived calls from the multiplex PCR reads in MiXCR, one entry per CDR3 protein. The sample includes roughly 350,000 distinct CDR3 sequences, around 13% seen only once; the top ten take 30% to 35%. The entry originates in a study of T cells in Graves' hyperthyroidism and ophthalmopathy. Across the whole study: Pretreatment peripheral blood was obtained at initial diagnosis. Study-wide results and caveats: Model predictions of ophthalmopathy came a median roughly 6.4 months before onset. Expanded thyroid clonotypes (above 0.001) were mostly also found in blood.

With duration under 3 months, ophthalmopathy was active: Clinical Activity Score at least 3, NOSPECS at least 4. The CDR3 is 15 residues long. Trimming removed 1 base at V and 3 bases at J, with 13 bases between. Germline lookup yields CDR1 SEHNR and CDR2 FQNEAQ (reference sequence). Sequencing input: blood. The genes are TRBV7-9 and TRBJ2-7; D is undetermined. This TCR was recovered from a woman aged 40 to 55 with Graves' ophthalmopathy. DNA of the CDR3: TGTGCCAGCAGCTTAGGGTCAGGATTCCACTACGAGCAGTACTTC. It yields the protein CASSLGSGFHYEQYF.